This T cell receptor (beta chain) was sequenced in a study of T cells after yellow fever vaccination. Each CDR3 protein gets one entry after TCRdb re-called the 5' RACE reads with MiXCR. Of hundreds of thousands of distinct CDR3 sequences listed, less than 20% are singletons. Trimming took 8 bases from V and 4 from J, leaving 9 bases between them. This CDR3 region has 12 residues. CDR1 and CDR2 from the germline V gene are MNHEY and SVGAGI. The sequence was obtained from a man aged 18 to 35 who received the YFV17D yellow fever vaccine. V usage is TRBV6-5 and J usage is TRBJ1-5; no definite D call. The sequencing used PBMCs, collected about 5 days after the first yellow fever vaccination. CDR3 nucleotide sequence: TGTGCCAGCGCACAGCCGAATCAGCCCCAGCATTTT. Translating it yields CASAQPNQPQHF.